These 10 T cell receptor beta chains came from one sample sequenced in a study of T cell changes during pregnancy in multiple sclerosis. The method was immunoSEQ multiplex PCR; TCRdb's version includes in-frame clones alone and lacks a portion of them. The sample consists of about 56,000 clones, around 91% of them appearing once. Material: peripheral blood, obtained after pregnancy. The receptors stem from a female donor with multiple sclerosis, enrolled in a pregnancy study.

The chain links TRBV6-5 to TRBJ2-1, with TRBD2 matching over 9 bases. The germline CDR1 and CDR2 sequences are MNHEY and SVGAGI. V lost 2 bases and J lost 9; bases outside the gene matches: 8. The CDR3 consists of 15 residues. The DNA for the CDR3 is TGTGCCAGCAGTTACGCTGCGGGGGGGCCAGTTGAGCAGTTCTTC. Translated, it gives CASSYAAGGPVEQFF.

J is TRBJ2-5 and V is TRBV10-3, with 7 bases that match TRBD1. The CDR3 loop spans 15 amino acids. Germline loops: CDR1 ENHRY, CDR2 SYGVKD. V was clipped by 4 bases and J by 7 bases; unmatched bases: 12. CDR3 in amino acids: CAISVSTGVLRTQYF. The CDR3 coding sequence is TGTGCCATCAGTGTTAGCACAGGGGTCCTCCGGACCCAGTACTTC.

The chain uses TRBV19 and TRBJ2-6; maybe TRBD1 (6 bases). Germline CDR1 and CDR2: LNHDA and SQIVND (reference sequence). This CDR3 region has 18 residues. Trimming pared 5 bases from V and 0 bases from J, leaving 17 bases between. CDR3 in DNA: TGTGCCAGTAGTGTTACAGGGTTCGAAGTCTCTGGGGCCAACGTCCTGACTTTC. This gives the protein CASSVTGFEVSGANVLTF.

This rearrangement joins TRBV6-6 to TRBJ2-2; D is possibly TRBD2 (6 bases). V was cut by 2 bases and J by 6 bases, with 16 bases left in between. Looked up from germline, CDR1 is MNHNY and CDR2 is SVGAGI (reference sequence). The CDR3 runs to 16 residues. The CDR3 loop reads CASSYGTGSNPGELFF. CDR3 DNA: TGTGCCAGCAGTTACGGGACCGGGAGCAACCCCGGGGAGCTGTTTTTT.

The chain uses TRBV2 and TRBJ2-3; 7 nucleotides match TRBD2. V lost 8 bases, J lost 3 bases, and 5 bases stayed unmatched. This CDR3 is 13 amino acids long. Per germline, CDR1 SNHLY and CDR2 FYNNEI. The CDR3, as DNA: TGTGCCAGCCTACTAGCGAATACAGATACGCAGTATTTT. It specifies CASLLANTDTQYF.

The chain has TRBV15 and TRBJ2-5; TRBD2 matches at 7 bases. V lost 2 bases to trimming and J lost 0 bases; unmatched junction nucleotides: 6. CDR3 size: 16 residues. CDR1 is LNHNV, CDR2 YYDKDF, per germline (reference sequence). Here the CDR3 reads CATSRLADSDQETQYF. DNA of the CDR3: TGTGCCACCAGCAGACTAGCGGACTCAGACCAAGAGACCCAGTACTTC.

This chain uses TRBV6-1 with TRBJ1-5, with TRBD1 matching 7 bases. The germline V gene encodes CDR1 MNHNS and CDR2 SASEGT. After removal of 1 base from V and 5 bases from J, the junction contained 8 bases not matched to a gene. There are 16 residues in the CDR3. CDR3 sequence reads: CASSEGGYTGDQPQHF. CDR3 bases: TGTGCCAGCAGTGAAGGGGGATATACAGGGGATCAGCCCCAGCATTTT.

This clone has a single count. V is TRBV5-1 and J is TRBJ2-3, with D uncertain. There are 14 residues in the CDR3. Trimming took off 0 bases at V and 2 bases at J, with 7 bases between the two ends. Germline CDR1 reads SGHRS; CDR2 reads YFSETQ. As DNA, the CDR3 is TGCGCCAGCAGCTTGGTTAAAGCCACAGATACGCAGTATTTT. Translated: CASSLVKATDTQYF. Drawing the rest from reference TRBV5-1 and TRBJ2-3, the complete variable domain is KAGVTQTPRYLIKTRGQQVTLSCSPISGHRSVSWYQQTPGQGLQFLFEYFSETQRNKGNFPGRFSGRQFSNSRSEMNVSTLELGDSALYLCASSLVKATDTQYFGPGTRLTVL.

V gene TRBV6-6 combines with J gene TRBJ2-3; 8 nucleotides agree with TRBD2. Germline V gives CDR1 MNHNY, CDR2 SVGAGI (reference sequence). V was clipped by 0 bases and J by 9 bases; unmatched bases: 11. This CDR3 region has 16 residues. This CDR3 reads CASSYSMSGGRGTQYF. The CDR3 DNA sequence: TGTGCCAGCAGTTACTCGATGAGCGGGGGACGGGGGACGCAGTATTTT.

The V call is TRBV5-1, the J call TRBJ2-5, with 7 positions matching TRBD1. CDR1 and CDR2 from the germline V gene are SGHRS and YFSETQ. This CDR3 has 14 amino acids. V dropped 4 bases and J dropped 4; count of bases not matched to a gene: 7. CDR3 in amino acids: CASSIPTGSETQYF. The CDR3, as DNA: TGCGCCAGCAGCATACCGACAGGGTCAGAGACCCAGTACTTC. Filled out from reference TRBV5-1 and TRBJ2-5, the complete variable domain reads KAGVTQTPRYLIKTRGQQVTLSCSPISGHRSVSWYQQTPGQGLQFLFEYFSETQRNKGNFPGRFSGRQFSNSRSEMNVSTLELGDSALYLCASSIPTGSETQYFGPGTRLLVL.